This T cell receptor beta chain emerged from a study of blood T cell repertoires in COVID-19. In the original analysis: Amplification from reference gene primers served as the basis for estimated nucleated cell counts. Assay: immunoSEQ multiplex PCR; the TCRdb copy retains only in-frame clones and omits some. From that table come the V and J calls and clone size; the DNA was used to work out D and trimming. Among about 220,000 clones listed, 75% to 85% were seen once. Per the germline V gene, CDR1 is MDHEN and CDR2 is SYDVKM. Unmatched junction bases numbered 3, after V lost 10 bases and J lost 5 bases. The CDR3 is 11 residues long.

The TCR was taken from a man aged 45-65 years with active or convalescent COVID-19. The chain recombines TRBV28 with TRBJ1-2, with 8 nucleotides matching TRBD1. Material: peripheral blood. The CDR3 region has the DNA TGTGCCATTCGACAGGGGTATGGCTACACCTTC. Its translation is CAIRQGYGYTF.